These 20 T cell receptor beta chains were sequenced from one sample in a study of OX40 agonist ivuxolimab in advanced cancers. Library method: the immunoSEQ multiplex PCR assay. The immuneACCESS repertoire file appears here via TCRdb, limited to in-frame rearrangements. These files lack a portion of the clones; in checked studies, under half of the deficit traces to unresolved V genes, and the cause of the others is not known. A total of 45,000 to 70,000 clones appear in this sample, around 88% of them only once. The top ten clonotypes cover around 1.4% of the sample. The specimen was CD4+ or CD8+ T cells sorted from blood, collected in a trial of the OX40 agonist ivuxolimab. These receptors were obtained from an adult with an advanced solid tumor such as melanoma, head and neck, liver or kidney cancer.

The rearrangement uses TRBV7-8 and TRBJ1-5; TRBD1 agrees at 8 bases. In germline, CDR1 is SGHVS, CDR2 FQNEAQ. The CDR3 runs 14 residues. V lost 5 bases, J lost 6 bases, and 6 bases stayed unmatched. CDR3 loop: CASSPQGAGQPQHF. As DNA, the CDR3 is TGTGCCAGCAGCCCCCAGGGGGCGGGTCAGCCCCAGCATTTT.

The V gene is TRBV27, the J gene TRBJ2-7; D might be TRBD2 (7 bases). Germline CDR1 is MNHEY and CDR2 is SMNVEV (reference sequence). The V end was cut by 3 bases, the J end by 3 bases, with 15 bases between. The CDR3 sequence is 15 residues long. The CDR3 is CASSFEGGANYEQYF. The CDR3 DNA sequence: TGTGCCAGCAGTTTTGAGGGGGGGGCCAACTACGAGCAGTACTTC.

The chain uses TRBV6-4 and TRBJ1-5, with a possible D match to TRBD1 (5 bases). The length of the CDR3 is 14 residues. The germline CDR1 and CDR2 sequences are MRHNA and SNTAGT. The V and J ends lost 8 bases and 6 bases respectively, with 17 bases between them. CDR3 amino acids: CASEGREDSQPQHF. The CDR3, as DNA: TGTGCCAGCGAGGGCAGGGAGGATTCTCAGCCCCAGCATTTT.

The chain recombines TRBV11-3 with TRBJ2-3; D might be TRBD1 (6 bases). The V end lost 5 bases, the J end lost 5 bases, and 14 bases lay between the germline ends. Per the germline V gene, CDR1 is SGHNT and CDR2 is YENEEA. The CDR3 spans 14 residues. DNA of the CDR3: TGTGCCAGCAGCGGCAGGGGAAGGGAAGATACGCAGTATTTT. This encodes CASSGRGREDTQYF.

The chain has TRBV5-4 and TRBJ2-5; D possibly matches TRBD1 or TRBD2 (5 bases each). Looked up from germline, CDR1 is SGHNT and CDR2 is YYREEE (reference sequence). The CDR3 contains 15 residues. The V end lost 0 bases, the J end lost 4 bases, and 13 bases lay between the germline ends. The CDR3 spells CASSLAGGPRETQYF. CDR3 nucleotides: TGTGCCAGCAGCTTGGCTGGGGGTCCGCGAGAGACCCAGTACTTC.

The gene calls are TRBV5-6 and TRBJ2-7; TRBD2 aligns across 8 bases. Germline V CDR1 and CDR2: SGHDT, YYEEEE. This CDR3 has 15 residues. V was pared by 1 base and J by 3 bases, with 6 bases of the junction left unmatched. Here the CDR3 reads CASSLLVAGIYEQYF. CDR3 nucleotide sequence: TGTGCCAGCAGCTTGTTGGTAGCGGGGATCTACGAGCAGTACTTC.

This chain uses TRBV2 with TRBJ1-3; 8 bases match TRBD1. Trimming took 8 bases from V and 3 from J; bases not matched to a gene: 6. Germline loops: CDR1 SNHLY, CDR2 FYNNEI. The CDR3 covers 14 residues. CDR3 in amino acids: CASLQGELGNTIYF. The DNA for the CDR3 is TGTGCCAGCCTACAGGGGGAACTTGGAAACACCATATATTTT.

This chain links TRBV28 with TRBJ1-2; 10 bases fit TRBD1. V was pared by 5 bases and J by 1 base, with 4 bases of the junction left unmatched. CDR1 is MDHEN, CDR2 SYDVKM, per germline. CDR3 length: 15 amino acids. The CDR3 here is CASSTGQGGNYGYTF. CDR3 nucleotide sequence: TGTGCCAGCAGTACTGGACAGGGGGGTAACTATGGCTACACCTTC.

The chain couples TRBV18 to TRBJ2-7; unclear D gene. The CDR3 spans 13 residues. Germline V lookup: CDR1 KGHSH, CDR2 LQKENI. Trimming removed 3 bases at V and 2 bases at J, with 8 bases between. The CDR3 here is CASSPGQTYEQYF. The CDR3 DNA sequence: TGTGCCAGCTCACCGGGTCAAACCTACGAGCAGTACTTC.

Concerning this clone itself: The junction differs from germline at one of its ends, possibly a read error. This sequence joins TRBV7-8 and TRBJ2-7, with TRBD2 matching over 9 bases. The CDR3 is made up of 16 amino acids. Germline CDR1 reads SGHVS; CDR2 reads FQNEAQ. The CDR3 sequence: CASSLAGRILAGPPEF. For the CDR3, the DNA is TGTGCCAGCAGCTTAGCGGGCCGGATACTAGCGGGTCCCCCCGAATTC.

The chain links TRBV5-1 to TRBJ2-1; 11 bases line up with TRBD2. J gave up 9 bases and V 4 bases, and 6 bases lay outside the gene matches. The CDR3 length is 14 residues. Germline V lookup: CDR1 SGHRS, CDR2 YFSETQ. For the CDR3, the DNA is TGCGCCAGCAGCCTCGTAGCGGGAGGGCCTGAGCAGTTCTTC. Residues: CASSLVAGGPEQFF.

The rearrangement links TRBV11-2 to TRBJ2-2; D may match TRBD1 or TRBD2 (6 bases each). The CDR3 length is 15 residues. V shed 8 bases and J shed 3 bases, with 16 bases lying between them. CDR1 and CDR2 from the germline V gene are SGHAT and FQNNGV. The chain's CDR3 is CASRGGPGDTGELFF. CDR3 coding DNA: TGTGCCAGCCGTGGGGGCCCGGGGGACACCGGGGAGCTGTTTTTT.

The rearrangement uses TRBV30 and TRBJ1-3; D gene unclear. Germline V gene lookup returns CDR1 GTSNPN and CDR2 SVGIG (reference sequence). CDR3 length: 15 residues. V shed 0 bases and J shed 0 bases, with 9 bases lying between them. The CDR3 DNA reads TGTGCCTGGAGTGTGGGTCGGAGCTCTGGAAACACCATATATTTT. Its translation: CAWSVGRSSGNTIYF.

The V and J genes are TRBV5-1 and TRBJ2-3, with 8 bases aligning to TRBD2. Germline V CDR1 and CDR2: SGHRS, YFSETQ. There are 16 residues in the CDR3. Germline trimming cut 4 bases from V and 5 bases from J; bases unmatched to any gene: 12. CDR3 DNA: TGCGCCAGCAGCCCGACTGCGGGGGGACGGGGAGATACGCAGTATTTT. Translated, it gives CASSPTAGGRGDTQYF.

The CDR3 is CASTATGLGTQYF. DNA of the CDR3: TGTGCCAGTACCGCGACAGGGCTGGGGACCCAGTACTTC. The rearrangement links TRBV19 to TRBJ2-5; 7 bases map to TRBD1. The CDR3 has 13 amino acids. V shed 7 bases, J shed 7 bases, and the junction held 9 bases outside the gene matches. The germline gives CDR1 LNHDA, CDR2 SQIVND (reference sequence).

This clone has only a few counts. V usage is TRBV30 and J usage is TRBJ1-2, with D hard to call. The germline CDR1 and CDR2 sequences are GTSNPN and SVGIG (reference sequence). The V gene lost 2 bases and the J gene lost 4 bases, with 5 bases spanning the gap. The CDR3 length is 11 residues. CDR3 region: CAWSLSYGYTF. The CDR3 coding sequence is TGTGCCTGGAGTTTAAGCTATGGCTACACCTTC.

The chain carries TRBV5-1 and TRBJ1-4; D ambiguous. Between the trimmed V and J ends, which lost 0 bases and 8 bases, there was a span of 8 bases. This CDR3 is built from 13 residues. Germline CDR1 reads SGHRS; CDR2 reads YFSETQ. The CDR3 reads CASSLERPEKLFF. The CDR3 DNA sequence: TGCGCCAGCAGCTTGGAGCGGCCCGAAAAACTGTTTTTT.

The V and J genes are TRBV5-1 and TRBJ2-5; D is ambiguous. CDR1 SGHRS and CDR2 YFSETQ come from the germline V gene. V was trimmed by 0 bases and J by 5 bases, leaving 17 bases between them. CDR3 size: 16 residues. The CDR3 here is CASSLGATPGRETQYF. In DNA form, the CDR3 reads TGCGCCAGCAGCTTGGGGGCAACCCCCGGGCGGGAGACCCAGTACTTC.

This chain joins TRBV6-5 and TRBJ2-3; no definite D call. Germline V gene data show CDR1 as MNHEY and CDR2 as SVGAGI. The CDR3 runs to 11 residues. The V end was cut by 5 bases, the J end by 11 bases, with 11 bases between. The DNA of the CDR3 is TGTGCCAGCAGTCCCGATACGGGGCAGTATTTT. The encoded protein is CASSPDTGQYF.

The chain uses TRBV7-3 and TRBJ2-5; 11 bases agree with TRBD2. The V gene's germline CDR1 is SGHTA and CDR2 FQGTGA. CDR3 length: 14 amino acids. V dropped 5 bases and J dropped 4; count of bases not matched to a gene: 3. The CDR3: CASSPTSGGETQYF. The CDR3 DNA follows: TGTGCCAGCAGCCCAACTAGCGGGGGAGAGACCCAGTACTTC.